The rows below give T cell receptor beta chains drawn from one sample of a study of shared clonotypes between healthy human individuals. The method was immunoSEQ multiplex PCR; TCRdb's version includes in-frame clones alone and lacks a portion of them. Among about 2.1 million clones listed, under 95% were seen once. Sequencing was carried out using naive CD8+ T cells from PBMCs. The receptors shown here come from a man younger than 30 in good health. Some clones in this sample may be carry-over from other donors' samples. Each CDR3 is given with its conserved first and last residue. A D gene is named only where the DNA matches it firmly. Size tells how often a clone was seen (once, few, many) or the class of an expanded clone, and some rows leave it out.

v_gene: TRBV27; d_gene: TRBD2; j_gene: TRBJ2-7; abundance: NA; CDR3aa: CASSSGTSGSHEQYF; CDR3nt: TGTGCCAGCAGTTCCGGGACTAGCGGGAGCCACGAGCAGTACTTC
v_gene: TRBV30; d_gene: NA; j_gene: TRBJ2-1; abundance: NA; CDR3aa: CAWGLGPEKFF; CDR3nt: TGTGCCTGGGGCTTGGGCCCGGAGAAGTTCTTC
v_gene: TRBV5-6; d_gene: TRBD1; j_gene: TRBJ2-7; abundance: NA; CDR3aa: CASSSQVDREFYEQYF; CDR3nt: TGTGCCAGCAGCTCACAAGTGGACAGGGAATTCTACGAGCAGTACTTC
v_gene: TRBV6-5; d_gene: TRBD1; j_gene: TRBJ2-1; abundance: NA; CDR3aa: CASSFRQGYNEQFF; CDR3nt: TGTGCCAGCAGTTTTCGACAGGGGTACAATGAGCAGTTCTTC
v_gene: TRBV5-6; d_gene: NA; j_gene: TRBJ2-7; abundance: NA; CDR3aa: CASSLGKGTFYEQYF; CDR3nt: TGTGCCAGCAGCTTGGGAAAGGGCACGTTCTACGAGCAGTACTTC
v_gene: TRBV15; d_gene: NA; j_gene: TRBJ1-5; abundance: NA; CDR3aa: CATSREFGQGNQPQHF; CDR3nt: TGTGCCACCAGCAGAGAGTTTGGTCAGGGCAATCAGCCCCAGCATTTT
v_gene: TRBV4-1; d_gene: TRBD1; j_gene: TRBJ1-1; abundance: NA; CDR3aa: CASREGQGYTEAFF; CDR3nt: TGCGCCAGCAGGGAGGGACAGGGGTACACTGAAGCTTTCTTT
v_gene: TRBV27; d_gene: NA; j_gene: TRBJ1-1; abundance: once; CDR3aa: CASSLPGVNTEAFF; CDR3nt: TGTGCCAGCAGTTTACCCGGGGTGAACACTGAAGCTTTCTTT
v_gene: TRBV7-9; d_gene: NA; j_gene: TRBJ2-7; abundance: NA; CDR3aa: CASSSSPGQVPYEQYF; CDR3nt: TGTGCCAGCAGCTCTAGCCCGGGACAAGTACCTTACGAGCAGTACTTC
v_gene: TRBV6-6; d_gene: NA; j_gene: TRBJ2-5; abundance: NA; CDR3aa: CASSFFRNRETQYF; CDR3nt: TGTGCCAGCAGTTTCTTCAGGAATCGGGAGACCCAGTACTTC
v_gene: TRBV13; d_gene: NA; j_gene: TRBJ1-4; abundance: NA; CDR3aa: CASSPAGGKDEKLFF; CDR3nt: TGTGCCAGCAGCCCTGCGGGGGGCAAGGATGAAAAACTGTTTTTT
v_gene: TRBV5-6; d_gene: TRBD1; j_gene: TRBJ1-5; abundance: NA; CDR3aa: CASSLGTGGRPQHF; CDR3nt: TGTGCCAGCAGCTTGGGGACAGGGGGCAGGCCCCAGCATTTT
v_gene: TRBV5-1; d_gene: NA; j_gene: TRBJ1-6; abundance: NA; CDR3aa: CASSLERALPPGLHF; CDR3nt: TGCGCCAGCAGCTTGGAAAGGGCCCTTCCTCCCGGGCTCCACTTT
v_gene: TRBV29-1; d_gene: TRBD1; j_gene: TRBJ1-4; abundance: few; CDR3aa: CSVAGTGGYEKLFF; CDR3nt: TGCAGCGTTGCCGGGACAGGGGGATACGAAAAACTGTTTTTT
v_gene: TRBV7-3; d_gene: NA; j_gene: TRBJ2-2; abundance: NA; CDR3aa: CASSLYDLTGELFF; CDR3nt: TGTGCCAGCAGCTTATACGACCTGACCGGGGAGCTGTTTTTT
v_gene: TRBV9; d_gene: TRBD2; j_gene: TRBJ2-7; abundance: NA; CDR3aa: CASSVGWGLEEGYEQYF; CDR3nt: TGTGCCAGCAGCGTAGGGTGGGGACTAGAAGAAGGCTACGAGCAGTACTTC
v_gene: TRBV27; d_gene: NA; j_gene: TRBJ1-2; abundance: NA; CDR3aa: CASSLNEAGFPYGYTF; CDR3nt: TGTGCCAGCAGTTTGAATGAAGCAGGGTTCCCCTATGGCTACACCTTC
v_gene: TRBV28; d_gene: NA; j_gene: TRBJ2-1; abundance: NA; CDR3aa: CASSFGEGEQFF; CDR3nt: TGTGCCAGCAGTTTCGGTGAAGGCGAGCAGTTCTTC
v_gene: TRBV27; d_gene: TRBD2; j_gene: TRBJ2-1; abundance: NA; CDR3aa: CASSLSTSGSYNEQFF; CDR3nt: TGTGCCAGCAGTTTATCGACTAGCGGGAGCTACAATGAGCAGTTCTTC
v_gene: TRBV5-1; d_gene: NA; j_gene: TRBJ1-3; abundance: NA; CDR3aa: CASSLIPGNTIYF; CDR3nt: TGCGCCAGCAGCCTCATCCCCGGAAACACCATATATTTT
v_gene: TRBV4-2; d_gene: TRBD2; j_gene: TRBJ2-1; abundance: NA; CDR3aa: CASSPSGRSYNEQFF; CDR3nt: TGTGCCAGCAGCCCTAGCGGGAGGTCCTACAATGAGCAGTTCTTC
v_gene: TRBV5-4; d_gene: TRBD1; j_gene: TRBJ1-2; abundance: once; CDR3aa: CASSSGTGPYGYTF; CDR3nt: TGTGCCAGCAGCTCGGGGACAGGGCCCTATGGCTACACCTTC
v_gene: TRBV10-3; d_gene: NA; j_gene: TRBJ2-7; abundance: NA; CDR3aa: CAISDGAPHEQYF; CDR3nt: TGTGCCATCAGTGACGGGGCCCCCCACGAGCAGTACTTC
v_gene: TRBV10-3; d_gene: TRBD1; j_gene: TRBJ1-2; abundance: NA; CDR3aa: CAIRGLPGQSQNRYGYTF; CDR3nt: TGTGCCATCAGGGGGCTTCCGGGACAGAGTCAAAATCGCTATGGCTACACCTTC
v_gene: TRBV11-2; d_gene: NA; j_gene: TRBJ2-7; abundance: NA; CDR3aa: CASSLAPSSQEQYF; CDR3nt: TGTGCCAGCAGCTTGGCGCCTTCGAGCCAAGAGCAGTACTTC
v_gene: TRBV10-2; d_gene: TRBD1; j_gene: TRBJ2-7; abundance: NA; CDR3aa: CASMGQGSYEQYF; CDR3nt: TGCGCCAGCATGGGACAGGGGTCATACGAGCAGTACTTC
v_gene: TRBV15; d_gene: TRBD2; j_gene: TRBJ2-1; abundance: NA; CDR3aa: CATSSGGLAYNEQFF; CDR3nt: TGTGCCACCAGCAGCGGGGGACTAGCTTACAATGAGCAGTTCTTC
v_gene: TRBV12-5; d_gene: TRBD1; j_gene: TRBJ2-1; abundance: NA; CDR3aa: CASGPTTQGARCEHREQFF; CDR3nt: TGTGCTAGTGGTCCCACCACCCAGGGGGCAAGATGTGAACATCGGGAGCAGTTCTTC
v_gene: TRBV29-1; d_gene: TRBD1; j_gene: TRBJ2-1; abundance: NA; CDR3aa: CSAADRGLYNEQFF; CDR3nt: TGCAGCGCCGCAGACAGGGGGCTCTACAATGAGCAGTTCTTC
v_gene: TRBV5-1; d_gene: TRBD2; j_gene: TRBJ2-1; abundance: NA; CDR3aa: CASSLAGLAGDNEQFF; CDR3nt: TGCGCCAGCAGCTTGGCGGGACTAGCGGGGGACAATGAGCAGTTCTTC
v_gene: TRBV5-1; d_gene: NA; j_gene: TRBJ2-7; abundance: NA; CDR3aa: CASSSVGAGEQYF; CDR3nt: TGCGCCAGCAGCTCTGTGGGAGCTGGCGAGCAGTACTTC
v_gene: TRBV28; d_gene: NA; j_gene: TRBJ2-7; abundance: NA; CDR3aa: CASSSGRYEQYF; CDR3nt: TGTGCCAGCAGTTCTGGCCGCTACGAGCAGTACTTC
v_gene: TRBV29-1; d_gene: NA; j_gene: TRBJ2-5; abundance: NA; CDR3aa: CSATGMKETQYF; CDR3nt: TGCAGCGCTACCGGGATGAAAGAGACCCAGTACTTC
v_gene: TRBV9; d_gene: TRBD1; j_gene: TRBJ1-2; abundance: NA; CDR3aa: CASSVGRGQSNYGYTF; CDR3nt: TGTGCCAGCAGCGTAGGAAGGGGACAGAGTAACTATGGCTACACCTTC
v_gene: TRBV11-2; d_gene: NA; j_gene: TRBJ1-5; abundance: NA; CDR3aa: CASSFRAEGGNQPQHF; CDR3nt: TGTGCCAGCAGCTTTAGGGCGGAGGGGGGCAATCAGCCCCAGCATTTT
v_gene: TRBV4-1; d_gene: NA; j_gene: TRBJ1-4; abundance: NA; CDR3aa: CASSQVGRGIEKLFF; CDR3nt: TGCGCCAGCAGCCAAGTCGGCAGGGGAATTGAAAAACTGTTTTTT
v_gene: TRBV7-9; d_gene: NA; j_gene: TRBJ2-1; abundance: NA; CDR3aa: CASSLAEGRVKVQFF; CDR3nt: TGTGCCAGCAGCTTAGCCGAGGGACGGGTAAAAGTGCAGTTCTTC
v_gene: TRBV5-1; d_gene: TRBD2; j_gene: TRBJ2-7; abundance: NA; CDR3aa: CASSPQSLAGGPTYEQYF; CDR3nt: TGCGCCAGCAGCCCACAATCTCTAGCGGGAGGTCCAACCTACGAGCAGTACTTC
v_gene: TRBV5-8; d_gene: TRBD1; j_gene: TRBJ2-5; abundance: NA; CDR3aa: CASSLAGTGWETQYF; CDR3nt: TGTGCCAGCAGCTTGGCTGGGACAGGCTGGGAGACCCAGTACTTC
v_gene: TRBV19; d_gene: NA; j_gene: TRBJ2-3; abundance: NA; CDR3aa: CASSVTVEADTQYF; CDR3nt: TGTGCCAGTAGTGTAACAGTTGAGGCAGATACGCAGTATTTT
v_gene: TRBV28; d_gene: TRBD1; j_gene: TRBJ2-7; abundance: NA; CDR3aa: CASSWGTGQGEFYEQYF; CDR3nt: TGTGCCAGCAGTTGGGGGACGGGACAGGGGGAATTCTACGAGCAGTACTTC
v_gene: TRBV29-1; d_gene: NA; j_gene: TRBJ2-1; abundance: NA; CDR3aa: CSVTAGAGNEQFF; CDR3nt: TGCAGCGTTACGGCCGGGGCTGGGAATGAGCAGTTCTTC
v_gene: TRBV25-1; d_gene: NA; j_gene: TRBJ2-5; abundance: NA; CDR3aa: CASRDTRGETQYF; CDR3nt: TGTGCCAGCAGGGACACAAGGGGAGAGACCCAGTACTTC
v_gene: TRBV7-9; d_gene: NA; j_gene: TRBJ2-3; abundance: NA; CDR3aa: CASSLALAVTDTQYF; CDR3nt: TGTGCCAGCAGCTTAGCGTTGGCGGTCACAGATACGCAGTATTTT
v_gene: TRBV28; d_gene: TRBD1; j_gene: TRBJ1-2; abundance: NA; CDR3aa: CASSSGTAYGYTF; CDR3nt: TGTGCCAGCAGTTCCGGGACAGCCTATGGCTACACCTTC
v_gene: TRBV11-1; d_gene: NA; j_gene: TRBJ1-2; abundance: NA; CDR3aa: CASSLSPTGFYGYTF; CDR3nt: TGTGCCAGCAGCTTATCCCCTACAGGGTTCTATGGCTACACCTTC
v_gene: TRBV4-2; d_gene: TRBD2; j_gene: TRBJ2-5; abundance: NA; CDR3aa: CASSQVGLAGGMEETQYF; CDR3nt: TGTGCCAGCAGCCAAGTCGGTCTAGCGGGAGGAATGGAAGAGACCCAGTACTTC
v_gene: TRBV28; d_gene: NA; j_gene: TRBJ2-3; abundance: NA; CDR3aa: CASSVGDTSTDTQYF; CDR3nt: TGTGCCAGCAGTGTAGGGGATACTAGCACAGATACGCAGTATTTT
v_gene: TRBV11-1; d_gene: TRBD2; j_gene: TRBJ2-1; abundance: NA; CDR3aa: CASSLGSGRRYNEQFF; CDR3nt: TGTGCCAGCAGCTTAGGGAGCGGGAGGCGCTACAATGAGCAGTTCTTC
v_gene: TRBV28; d_gene: NA; j_gene: TRBJ2-3; abundance: once; CDR3aa: CASSFSGLKGDTQYF; CDR3nt: TGTGCCAGCAGTTTTTCGGGTCTAAAGGGAGATACGCAGTATTTT
v_gene: TRBV7-6; d_gene: TRBD1; j_gene: TRBJ2-7; abundance: NA; CDR3aa: CASSLTGTGHYEQYF; CDR3nt: TGTGCCAGCAGCCTGACCGGGACAGGGCACTACGAGCAGTACTTC
v_gene: TRBV7-9; d_gene: NA; j_gene: TRBJ2-5; abundance: NA; CDR3aa: CASSFTPRETQYF; CDR3nt: TGTGCCAGCAGCTTTACCCCCAGAGAGACCCAGTACTTC
v_gene: TRBV15; d_gene: TRBD2; j_gene: TRBJ2-7; abundance: NA; CDR3aa: CATSRAGDYSYEQYF; CDR3nt: TGTGCCACCAGCAGAGCCGGGGACTACTCCTACGAGCAGTACTTC
v_gene: TRBV15; d_gene: TRBD1; j_gene: TRBJ2-2; abundance: once; CDR3aa: CATSKRGPQVTGELFF; CDR3nt: TGTGCCACCAGCAAAAGGGGGCCCCAGGTAACCGGGGAGCTGTTTTTT